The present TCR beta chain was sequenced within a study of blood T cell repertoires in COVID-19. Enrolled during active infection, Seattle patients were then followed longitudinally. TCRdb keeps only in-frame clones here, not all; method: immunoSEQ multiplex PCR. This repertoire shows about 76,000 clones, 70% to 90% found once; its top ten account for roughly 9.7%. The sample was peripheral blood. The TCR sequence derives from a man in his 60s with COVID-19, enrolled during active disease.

CDR3 in DNA: TGTGCCACCAGTGATCCGCGTAACTCACCCGATAGCTCCTACAATGAGCAGTTCTTC. It specifies CATSDPRNSPDSSYNEQFF. V is TRBV24-1 and J is TRBJ2-1, with D unresolved. The CDR3 has 19 residues. V lost 3 bases and J 0 bases, leaving 20 bases between the germline ends. Germline V gene data show CDR1 as KGHDR and CDR2 as SFDVKD.